Included here is one T cell receptor (beta chain) sequence, with context. The sample belongs to a study of blood T cell repertoires in COVID-19. Study in general: From the United States, Italy and Spain came samples of acute and convalescent COVID-19. T cells, B-cell-depleted T cells, or PBMCs provided the cDNA or gDNA that served as material.

In the authors' methods: Estimation of nucleated cell counts relied on the amplification of reference gene primers. Clones were sequenced by immunoSEQ multiplex PCR, and TCRdb holds only the in-frame ones, with some missing. The D gene and trimming were derived from the DNA, and the V and J assignments and clone size from that table. The sample yields around 460,000 clones, approximately 90% seen once. Seattle patients were enrolled during active infection and followed longitudinally. The CDR3 spans 19 residues. Deletions cut 0 bases from V and 7 bases from J, with 28 bases between. Per the germline V gene, CDR1 is MGHRA and CDR2 is YSYEKL.

The sample consisted of peripheral blood. The TCR originated in a man younger than 35 with COVID-19, enrolled during active disease. This chain uses TRBV4-1 with TRBJ2-7; maybe TRBD2 (6 bases). Written as DNA, the CDR3 is TGCGCCAGCAGCCAAGATGGAGGGATTAGGGGCAGTGCCGGACCTGAGCAGTACTTC. Encoded protein: CASSQDGGIRGSAGPEQYF.